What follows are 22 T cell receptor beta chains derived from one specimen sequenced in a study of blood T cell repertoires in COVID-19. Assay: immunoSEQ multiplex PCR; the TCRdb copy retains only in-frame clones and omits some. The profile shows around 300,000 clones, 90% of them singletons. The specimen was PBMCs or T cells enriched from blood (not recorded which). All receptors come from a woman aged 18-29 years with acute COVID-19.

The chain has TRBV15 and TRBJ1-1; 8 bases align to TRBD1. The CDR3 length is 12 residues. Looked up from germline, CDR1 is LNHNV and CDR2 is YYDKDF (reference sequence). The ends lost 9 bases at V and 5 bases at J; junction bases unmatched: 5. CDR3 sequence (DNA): TGTGCCACGTCAGGGGGCAGGACTGAAGCTTTCTTT. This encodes CATSGGRTEAFF.

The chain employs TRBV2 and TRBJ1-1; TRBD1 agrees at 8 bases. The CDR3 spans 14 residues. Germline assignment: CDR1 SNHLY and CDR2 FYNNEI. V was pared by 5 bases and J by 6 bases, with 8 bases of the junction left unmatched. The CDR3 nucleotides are TGTGCCAGCAGTCAAACAACAGGGGGGTCTGAAGCTTTCTTT. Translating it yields CASSQTTGGSEAFF.

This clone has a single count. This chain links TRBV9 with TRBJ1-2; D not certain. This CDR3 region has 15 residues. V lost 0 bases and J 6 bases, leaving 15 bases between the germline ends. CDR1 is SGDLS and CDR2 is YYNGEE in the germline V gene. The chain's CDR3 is CASSVAMRTSNGYTF. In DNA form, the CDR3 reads TGTGCCAGCAGCGTAGCAATGAGGACTTCTAATGGCTACACCTTC.

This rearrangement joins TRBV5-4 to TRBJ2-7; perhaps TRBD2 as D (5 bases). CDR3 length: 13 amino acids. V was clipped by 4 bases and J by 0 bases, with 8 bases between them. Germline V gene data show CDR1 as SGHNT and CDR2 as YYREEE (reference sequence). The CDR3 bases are TGTGCCAGCAGCGTAGCGAGCTCCTACGAGCAGTACTTC. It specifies CASSVASSYEQYF.

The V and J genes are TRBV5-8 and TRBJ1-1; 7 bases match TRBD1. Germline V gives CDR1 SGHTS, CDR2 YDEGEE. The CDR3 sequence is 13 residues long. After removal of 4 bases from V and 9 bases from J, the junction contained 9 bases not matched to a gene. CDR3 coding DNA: TGTGCCAGCAGCGTACCGGGACAGCCTCAAGCTTTCTTT. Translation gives CASSVPGQPQAFF. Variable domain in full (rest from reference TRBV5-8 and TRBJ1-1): EAGVTQSPTHLIKTRGQQATLRCSPISGHTSVYWYQQALGLGLQFLLWYDEGEERNRGNFPPRFSGRQFPNYSSELNVNALELEDSALYLCASSVPGQPQAFFGQGTRLTVV.

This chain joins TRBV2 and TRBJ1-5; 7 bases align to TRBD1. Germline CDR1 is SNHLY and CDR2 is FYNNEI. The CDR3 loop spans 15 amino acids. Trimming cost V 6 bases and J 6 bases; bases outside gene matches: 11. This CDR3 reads CASRRGTGVRQPQHF. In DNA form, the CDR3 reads TGTGCCAGCAGGAGGGGAACAGGGGTGCGTCAGCCCCAGCATTTT.

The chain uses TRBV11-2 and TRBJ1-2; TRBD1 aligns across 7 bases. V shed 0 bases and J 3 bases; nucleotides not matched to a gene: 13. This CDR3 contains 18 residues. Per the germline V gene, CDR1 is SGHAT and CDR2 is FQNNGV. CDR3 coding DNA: TGTGCCAGCAGCTTAGACGTGTGGGGGTTTCAGGGGGACTATGGCTACACCTTC. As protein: CASSLDVWGFQGDYGYTF. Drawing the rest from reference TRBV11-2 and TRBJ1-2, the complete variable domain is EAGVAQSPRYKIIEKRQSVAFWCNPISGHATLYWYQQILGQGPKLLIQFQNNGVVDDSQLPKDRFSAERLKGVDSTLKIQPAKLEDSAVYLCASSLDVWGFQGDYGYTFGSGTRLTVV.

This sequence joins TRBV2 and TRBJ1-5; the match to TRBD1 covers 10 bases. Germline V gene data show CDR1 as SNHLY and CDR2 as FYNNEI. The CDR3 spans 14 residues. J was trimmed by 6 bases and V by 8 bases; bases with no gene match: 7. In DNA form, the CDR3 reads TGTGCCAGCGGGGACAGGGGTTGGTTTCAGCCCCAGCATTTT. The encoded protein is CASGDRGWFQPQHF. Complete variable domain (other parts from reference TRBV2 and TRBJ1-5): EPEVTQTPSHQVTQMGQEVILRCVPISNHLYFYWYRQILGQKVEFLVSFYNNEISEKSEIFDDQFSVERPDGSNFTLKIRSTKLEDSAMYFCASGDRGWFQPQHFGDGTRLSIL.

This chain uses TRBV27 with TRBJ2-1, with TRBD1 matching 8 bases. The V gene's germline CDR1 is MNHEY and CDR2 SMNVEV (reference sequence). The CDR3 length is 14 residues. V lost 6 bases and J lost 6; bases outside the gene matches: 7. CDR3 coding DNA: TGTGCCAGCAGGACAGGGGTGGATGGCAATGAGCAGTTCTTC. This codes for CASRTGVDGNEQFF.

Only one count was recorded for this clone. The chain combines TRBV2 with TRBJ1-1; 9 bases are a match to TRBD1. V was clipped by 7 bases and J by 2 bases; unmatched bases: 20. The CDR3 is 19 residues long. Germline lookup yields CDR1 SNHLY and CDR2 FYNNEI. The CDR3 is CASTRRGTGRNRVNTEAFF. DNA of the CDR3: TGTGCCAGCACCCGAAGGGGGACAGGGAGGAATCGTGTCAACACTGAAGCTTTCTTT. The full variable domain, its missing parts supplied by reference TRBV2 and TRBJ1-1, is EPEVTQTPSHQVTQMGQEVILRCVPISNHLYFYWYRQILGQKVEFLVSFYNNEISEKSEIFDDQFSVERPDGSNFTLKIRSTKLEDSAMYFCASTRRGTGRNRVNTEAFFGQGTRLTVV.

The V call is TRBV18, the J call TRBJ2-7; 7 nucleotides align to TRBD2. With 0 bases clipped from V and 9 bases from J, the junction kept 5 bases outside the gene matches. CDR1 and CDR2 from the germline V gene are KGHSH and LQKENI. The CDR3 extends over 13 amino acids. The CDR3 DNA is TGTGCCAGCTCACCACCGGAGACTAGCCGGCAGTACTTC. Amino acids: CASSPPETSRQYF.

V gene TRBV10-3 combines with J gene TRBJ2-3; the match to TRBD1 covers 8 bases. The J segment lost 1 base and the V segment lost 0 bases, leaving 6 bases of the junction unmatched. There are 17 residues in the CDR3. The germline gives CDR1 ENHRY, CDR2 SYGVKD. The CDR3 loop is CAISESPGGRGTDTQYF. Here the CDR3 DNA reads TGTGCCATCAGTGAGTCTCCAGGGGGCCGGGGCACAGATACGCAGTATTTT.

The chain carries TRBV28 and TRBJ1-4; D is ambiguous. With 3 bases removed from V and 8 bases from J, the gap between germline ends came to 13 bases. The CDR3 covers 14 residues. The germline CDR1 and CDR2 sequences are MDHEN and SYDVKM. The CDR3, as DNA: TGTGCCAGCAGTTTGACGGGGAGGGTGGAAAAACTGTTTTTT. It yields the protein CASSLTGRVEKLFF. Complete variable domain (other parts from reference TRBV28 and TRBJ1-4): DVKVTQSSRYLVKRTGEKVFLECVQDMDHENMFWYRQDPGLGLRLIYFSYDVKMKEKGDIPEGYSVSREKKERFSLILESASTNQTSMYLCASSLTGRVEKLFFGSGTQLSVL.

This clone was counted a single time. The CDR3 region is CASSETSGAQETQYF. The DNA of the CDR3 is TGTGCCAGCAGTGAAACTAGCGGCGCTCAAGAGACCCAGTACTTC. This chain connects TRBV6-1 to TRBJ2-5; 8 bases are a match to TRBD2. The CDR3 loop spans 15 amino acids. Trimming removed 2 bases from V and 2 bases from J; junction bases left unmatched: 4. CDR1 and CDR2 from the germline V gene are MNHNS and SASEGT.

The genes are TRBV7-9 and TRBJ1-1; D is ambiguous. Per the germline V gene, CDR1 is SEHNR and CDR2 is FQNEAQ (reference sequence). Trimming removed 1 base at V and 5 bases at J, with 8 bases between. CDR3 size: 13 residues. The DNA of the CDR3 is TGTGCCAGCAGCTTAGGAGGGAGGACTGAAGCTTTCTTT. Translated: CASSLGGRTEAFF.

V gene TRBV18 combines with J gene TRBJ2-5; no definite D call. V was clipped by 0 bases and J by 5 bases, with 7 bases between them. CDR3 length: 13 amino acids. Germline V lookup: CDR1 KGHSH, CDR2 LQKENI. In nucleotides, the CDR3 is TGTGCCAGCTCACCACCCGTGAGGGAGACCCAGTACTTC. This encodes CASSPPVRETQYF.

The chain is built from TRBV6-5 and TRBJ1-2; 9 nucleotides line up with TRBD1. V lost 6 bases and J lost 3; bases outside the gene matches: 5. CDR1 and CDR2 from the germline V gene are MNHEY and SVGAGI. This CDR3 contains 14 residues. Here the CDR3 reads CASSAGQGHYGYTF. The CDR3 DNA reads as TGTGCCAGCAGCGCCGGACAGGGGCACTATGGCTACACCTTC.

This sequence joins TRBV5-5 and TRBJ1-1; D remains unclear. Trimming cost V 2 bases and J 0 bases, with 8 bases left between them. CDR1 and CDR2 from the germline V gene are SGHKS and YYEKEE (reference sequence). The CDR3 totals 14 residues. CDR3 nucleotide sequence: TGTGCCAGCAGCTTCCGGTCTATGAACACTGAAGCTTTCTTT. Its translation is CASSFRSMNTEAFF. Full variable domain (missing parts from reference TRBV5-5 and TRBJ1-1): DAGVTQSPTHLIKTRGQQVTLRCSPISGHKSVSWYQQVLGQGPQFIFQYYEKEERGRGNFPDRFSARQFPNYSSELNVNALLLGDSALYLCASSFRSMNTEAFFGQGTRLTVV.

DNA of the CDR3: TGTGCCAGCAGCTCCGAGACGGCGGACACAGGCTCTGGAAACACCATATATTTT. It encodes CASSSETADTGSGNTIYF. The V and J genes are TRBV9 and TRBJ1-3; possible D gene TRBD1, 5 bases. This CDR3 is 18 amino acids long. CDR1 is SGDLS, CDR2 YYNGEE, per germline. Trimming removed 4 bases from V and 0 bases from J, with 20 bases in between.

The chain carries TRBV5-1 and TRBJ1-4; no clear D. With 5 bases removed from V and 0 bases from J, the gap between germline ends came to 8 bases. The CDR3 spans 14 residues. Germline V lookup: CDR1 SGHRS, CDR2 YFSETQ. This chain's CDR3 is CASSPGTTNEKLFF. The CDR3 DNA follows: TGCGCCAGCAGTCCAGGAACAACTAATGAAAAACTGTTTTTT.

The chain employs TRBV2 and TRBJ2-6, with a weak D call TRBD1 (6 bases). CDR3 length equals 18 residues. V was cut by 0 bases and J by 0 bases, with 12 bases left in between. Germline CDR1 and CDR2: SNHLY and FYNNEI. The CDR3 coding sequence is TGTGCCAGCAGTGAAGCTGCAGGGGAGCTCTCTGGGGCCAACGTCCTGACTTTC. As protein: CASSEAAGELSGANVLTF.

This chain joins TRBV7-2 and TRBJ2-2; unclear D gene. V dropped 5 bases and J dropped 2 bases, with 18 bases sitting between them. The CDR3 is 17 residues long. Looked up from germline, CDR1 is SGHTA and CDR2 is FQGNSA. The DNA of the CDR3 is TGTGCCAGCAGCCCGTTTCCAGAGGCGGCCAACACCGGGGAGCTGTTTTTT. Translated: CASSPFPEAANTGELFF.